Only a few counts were recorded for the clone carrying this T cell receptor beta chain. Its antigen is unidentified. The source of the sample is a study of PD-1 blockade in classical Hodgkin lymphoma. Overall study results and limits: Undefined causes, possibly disease activity or prior therapy, underlie the repertoire differences. At baseline, newly diagnosed patients reportedly showed less TCR diversity than healthy donors.

Here immunoSEQ multiplex PCR was the method, and the copy in TCRdb shows in-frame clones only, minus some. Among roughly 14,000 clones listed, around 84% were seen once. Time point indicated: newly diagnosed, previously untreated cHL patient sample. With magnetic negative selection, CD4+ T cells were purified from PBMCs that had been thawed. The study compared against PBMCs from newly diagnosed, untreated classical Hodgkin lymphoma. This receptor was taken from a human donor with classical Hodgkin lymphoma. Material: CD4+ T cells from blood.

CDR3 coding DNA: TGTGCCAGTAGCCAACCGGGACAGGGGAATCAGCCCCAGCATTTT. Translation: CASSQPGQGNQPQHF. V usage is TRBV19 and J usage is TRBJ1-5; 10 bases line up with TRBD1. V lost 6 bases to trimming and J lost 4 bases; unmatched junction nucleotides: 6. The CDR3 is 15 residues long. Germline assignment: CDR1 LNHDA and CDR2 SQIVND (reference sequence). The variable domain in full, with the rest retrieved from reference TRBV19 and TRBJ1-5, is DGGITQSPKYLFRKEGQNVTLSCEQNLNHDAMYWYRQDPGQGLRLIYYSQIVNDFQKGDIAEGYSVSREKKESFPLTVTSAQKNPTAFYLCASSQPGQGNQPQHFGDGTRLSIL.